Listed below are T cell receptor beta chains from one sample, sequenced in a study of cytotoxic CD8 clonotypes in ibrutinib-treated CLL. Sequencing was performed with immunoSEQ multiplex PCR; in TCRdb, only in-frame clones are kept and a portion is missing. The table lists approximately 67,000 clones, 65% to 85% of them singletons. The sequenced sample was PBMCs, obtained at disease progression, from a patient treated with ibrutinib. All receptors derive from a human donor with chronic lymphocytic leukemia. The CDR3 runs from the conserved cysteine through the conserved F or W. D genes are given only for firm matches. Part of the rows lack a size; the others show once, few, many or a class for expanded clones.

>once|TRBJ2-1|TRBV29-1|.
CTHGATNEQFF
TGCACCCATGGGGCCACGAATGAGCAGTTCTTC
>.|TRBJ2-5|TRBV5-1|.
CASSLAPEGAGETQYF
TGCGCCAGCAGCTTGGCCCCCGAGGGGGCGGGGGAGACCCAGTACTTC
>.|TRBJ2-7|TRBV28|.
CASSLFLGSGYEQYF
TGTGCCAGCAGTTTATTCTTGGGGAGTGGGTACGAGCAGTACTTC
>many|TRBJ1-5|TRBV7-2|.
CASSLGRVQPQHF
TGTGCCAGCAGTCTAGGGCGGGTCCAGCCCCAGCATTTT
>.|TRBJ2-5|TRBV7-9|.
CASSLRSPSETQYF
TGTGCCAGCAGCTTAAGGTCCCCGTCAGAGACCCAGTACTTC
>few|TRBJ1-1|TRBV6-1|.
CASSEVLRNTEAFF
TGTGCCAGCAGTGAGGTTCTTCGGAACACTGAAGCTTTCTTT
>.|TRBJ2-7|TRBV4-1|TRBD1
CASSQKDRGNEQYF
TGCGCCAGCAGCCAGAAGGACAGGGGGAACGAGCAGTACTTC
>.|TRBJ1-5|TRBV28|.
CASSPFRGHQPQHF
TGTGCCAGCAGTCCATTCAGGGGACACCAGCCCCAGCATTTT
>.|TRBJ1-5|TRBV4-1|TRBD1
CASSQVTQGAGQPQHF
TGCGCCAGCAGCCAAGTTACTCAGGGGGCCGGTCAGCCCCAGCATTTT
>.|TRBJ1-5|TRBV18|.
CASSRGGDNQPQHF
TGTGCCAGCTCACGCGGGGGGGATAATCAGCCCCAGCATTTT
>.|TRBJ2-1|TRBV10-2|TRBD2
CASRVGAGGPYRPYNEQFF
TGCGCCAGCCGGGTCGGGGCGGGGGGGCCTTATAGGCCCTACAATGAGCAGTTCTTC
>.|TRBJ2-1|TRBV2|.
CATHQTRGGNEQFF
TGTGCCACACACCAGACCAGGGGCGGGAATGAGCAGTTCTTC
>.|TRBJ1-1|TRBV5-1|.
CASSLGISNTEAFF
TGCGCCAGCAGCTTGGGGATCTCTAACACTGAAGCTTTCTTT
>.|TRBJ2-7|TRBV18|.
CASSLREPYEQYF
TGTGCCAGCTCACTCAGGGAACCCTACGAGCAGTACTTC
>few|TRBJ1-1|TRBV5-1|.
CASSLAGETEAFF
TGCGCCAGCAGCTTGGCAGGGGAAACTGAAGCTTTCTTT
>.|TRBJ1-3|TRBV5-1|.
CASSITGGAGNTIYF
TGCGCCAGCAGCATAACAGGTGGTGCTGGAAACACCATATATTTT
>.|TRBJ1-1|TRBV7-9|TRBD1
CASSPQGPLNTEAFF
TGTGCCAGCAGCCCACAGGGGCCATTGAACACTGAAGCTTTCTTT
>.|TRBJ1-3|TRBV5-4|.
CASSLPGYGNTIYF
TGTGCCAGCAGCCTCCCGGGATATGGAAACACCATATATTTT
>.|TRBJ2-5|TRBV28|TRBD1
CASSDRGLETQYF
TGTGCCAGCAGTGACAGGGGGTTGGAGACCCAGTACTTC
>few|TRBJ2-7|TRBV6-5|TRBD1
CASSTPGTGSYEQYF
TGTGCCAGCAGTACCCCCGGGACAGGGTCCTACGAGCAGTACTTC
>.|TRBJ1-1|TRBV2|.
CASTPLFEGSQAFF
TGTGCCAGCACCCCCCTTTTCGAAGGGTCTCAAGCTTTCTTT
>.|TRBJ1-3|TRBV2|.
CASKGDSGNTIYF
TGTGCCAGCAAGGGAGACTCTGGAAACACCATATATTTT
>.|TRBJ2-5|TRBV29-1|TRBD1
CSATETGVQETQYF
TGCAGCGCCACCGAAACAGGGGTCCAAGAGACCCAGTACTTC
>.|TRBJ2-7|TRBV5-1|.
CASSLGTLYEQYF
TGCGCCAGCAGCTTGGGAACCCTCTACGAGCAGTACTTC
>.|TRBJ2-3|TRBV5-4|TRBD1
CASSNPGQETQFFF
TGTGCCAGCAGCAACCCGGGACAGGAAACCCAATTTTTTTTT
>.|TRBJ2-5|TRBV29-1|TRBD1
CSAGGGQGGETQYF
TGCAGCGCCGGTGGGGGACAGGGCGGAGAGACCCAGTACTTC
>.|TRBJ1-2|TRBV10-1|.
CASSDGGRYGYTF
TGCGCCAGCAGTGACGGTGGGAGATATGGCTACACCTTC
>.|TRBJ2-5|TRBV2|TRBD1
CASSADRGLETQYF
TGTGCCAGCAGTGCGGACAGGGGGCTAGAGACCCAGTACTTC
>.|TRBJ1-2|TRBV5-6|.
CASSPTGHLYGYTF
TGTGCCAGCAGCCCCACGGGTCACCTTTATGGCTACACCTTC
>.|TRBJ1-6|TRBV5-1|TRBD1
CASSSGTAGRSPLHF
TGCGCCAGCAGCTCCGGGACAGCGGGTCGTTCGCCCCTCCACTTT
>.|TRBJ1-1|TRBV7-9|TRBD1
CASSFTGGGAFF
TGTGCCAGCAGCTTTACAGGGGGCGGGGCTTTCTTT
>.|TRBJ2-6|TRBV4-1|TRBD1
CASSQDPGQVVAGANVLTF
TGCGCCAGCAGCCAAGATCCGGGACAGGTGGTCGCTGGGGCCAACGTCCTGACTTTC
>once|TRBJ1-2|TRBV27|TRBD1
CASSWGQGVGGYTF
TGTGCCAGCAGTTGGGGACAGGGGGTGGGGGGCTACACCTTC
>few|TRBJ1-1|TRBV5-1|.
CASSLVGRNTEAFF
TGCGCCAGCAGCTTGGTCGGCAGAAACACTGAAGCTTTCTTT
>.|TRBJ1-1|TRBV7-6|.
CASSPLSANTEAFF
TGTGCCAGCAGCCCCCTCAGCGCGAACACTGAAGCTTTCTTT
>.|TRBJ1-2|TRBV18|.
CASSPSDNYGYTF
TGTGCCAGCTCACCATCCGATAACTATGGCTACACCTTC
>.|TRBJ2-5|TRBV5-1|TRBD1
CASSNQQGAMETQYF
TGCGCCAGCAGCAACCAACAGGGGGCGATGGAGACCCAGTACTTC
>.|TRBJ2-7|TRBV30|.
CAWSVSSYEQYF
TGTGCCTGGAGTGTTTCCTCCTACGAGCAGTACTTC
>.|TRBJ1-4|TRBV5-4|.
CASSLDRPSLNEKLFF
TGTGCCAGCAGCTTGGACAGGCCCTCATTAAATGAAAAACTGTTTTTT
>once|TRBJ1-2|TRBV27|.
CASSLGGRRGYGYTF
TGTGCCAGCAGTTTGGGGGGGAGGAGAGGCTATGGCTACACCTTC
>.|TRBJ2-5|TRBV9|TRBD2
CASSRGNQETQYF
TGTGCCAGTTCGCGGGGGAACCAAGAGACCCAGTACTTC
>few|TRBJ2-7|TRBV18|.
CASSSQTYEQYF
TGTGCCAGCTCCTCCCAGACCTACGAGCAGTACTTC
>.|TRBJ1-2|TRBV19|.
CASTPPAPWANYGYTF
TGTGCCAGTACCCCTCCGGCGCCATGGGCTAACTATGGCTACACCTTC
>.|TRBJ2-2|TRBV30|TRBD1
CAWSASRTGWTGELFF
TGTGCCTGGAGCGCCTCTAGGACAGGGTGGACCGGGGAGCTGTTTTTT
>once|TRBJ2-2|TRBV7-2|.
CASSTGTKELFF
TGTGCCAGCAGCACGGGGACCAAAGAGCTGTTTTTT
>.|TRBJ2-3|TRBV28|TRBD2
CASSSLAGKRDTQYF
TGTGCCAGCAGTTCCTTAGCGGGGAAGAGAGATACGCAGTATTTT
>once|TRBJ1-2|TRBV28|.
CASSLTGYGYTF
TGTGCCAGCAGTTTAACAGGGTATGGCTACACCTTC
>.|TRBJ2-1|TRBV5-1|.
CASSLFGNLYNEQFF
TGCGCCAGCAGCTTATTCGGAAACCTTTACAATGAGCAGTTCTTC
>.|TRBJ1-4|TRBV5-1|.
CASSLIGFEKLFF
TGCGCCAGCAGCTTGATTGGTTTTGAAAAACTGTTTTTT
>.|TRBJ2-1|TRBV5-1|.
CASSLDGEYNEQFF
TGCGCCAGCAGCTTGGACGGGGAGTACAATGAGCAGTTCTTC